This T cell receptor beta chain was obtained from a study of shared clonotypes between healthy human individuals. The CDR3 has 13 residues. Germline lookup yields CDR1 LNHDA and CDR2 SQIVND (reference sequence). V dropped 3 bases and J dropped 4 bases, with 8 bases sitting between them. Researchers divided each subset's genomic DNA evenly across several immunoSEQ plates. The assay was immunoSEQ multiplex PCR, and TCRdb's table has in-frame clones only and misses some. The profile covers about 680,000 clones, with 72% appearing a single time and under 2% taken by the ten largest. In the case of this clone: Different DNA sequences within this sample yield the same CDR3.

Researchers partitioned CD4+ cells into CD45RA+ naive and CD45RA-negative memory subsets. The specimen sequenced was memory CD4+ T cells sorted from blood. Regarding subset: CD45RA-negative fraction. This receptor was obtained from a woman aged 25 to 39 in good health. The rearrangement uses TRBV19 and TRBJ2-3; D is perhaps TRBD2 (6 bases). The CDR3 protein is CASSIGGADTQYF. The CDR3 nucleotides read TGTGCCAGTAGTATCGGGGGAGCAGATACGCAGTATTTT.